A single sample gave rise to the 18 T cell receptor beta chains below, sequenced in a study of graft-versus-host responses after intestinal transplantation. Antigens of these TCRs are unknown. Profiled with immunoSEQ multiplex PCR; TCRdb holds only in-frame clones, not every one. The repertoire includes over 100,000 clones, over 85% of them detected once, and more than 0.09% sits in the top ten. The sequenced sample was unstimulated CD4+ T cells sorted from spleen or lymph node cells, obtained before intestinal transplant. The source of these receptors is a human donor who received an intestinal transplant.

V and J are TRBV5-5 and TRBJ2-6; D uncertain. V lost 0 bases and J 0 bases, leaving 4 bases between the germline ends. The CDR3 spans 15 residues. Germline V gene data show CDR1 as SGHKS and CDR2 as YYEKEE (reference sequence). The CDR3 here is CASSLGSSGANVLTF. For the CDR3, the DNA is TGTGCCAGCAGCTTGGGTAGCTCTGGGGCCAACGTCCTGACTTTC.

The chain is built from TRBV6-5 and TRBJ2-7; 7 nucleotides line up with TRBD1. The trim removed 10 bases at V and 0 bases at J, leaving 12 bases unmatched. CDR3 length: 15 residues. CDR1 MNHEY and CDR2 SVGAGI come from the germline V gene. The CDR3 bases are TGTGCCACCAACACCTACAGGGGAAGCTCCTACGAGCAGTACTTC. Translation: CATNTYRGSSYEQYF.

For the CDR3, the DNA is TGTGCCAGCAGTCTCCCCCGGACAGGGGCGGGGGATACGCAGTATTTT. It translates to CASSLPRTGAGDTQYF. V is TRBV27 and J is TRBJ2-3, with 9 bases identical to TRBD1. The CDR3 runs to 16 residues. V was pared by 5 bases and J by 6 bases, with 12 bases of the junction left unmatched. Germline-derived CDR1 and CDR2 are MNHEY and SMNVEV (reference sequence).

This chain uses TRBV9 with TRBJ2-6; tentatively, D is TRBD1 (5 bases). The CDR3 has 15 residues. Trimming shortened V by 0 bases and J by 4 bases, and 8 bases separated the two germline ends. From germline, CDR1 is SGDLS and CDR2 YYNGEE. Here the CDR3 reads CASSVVGAGANVLTF. In nucleotides, the CDR3 is TGTGCCAGCAGCGTAGTAGGGGCCGGGGCCAACGTCCTGACTTTC. The full variable domain, rest sourced from reference TRBV9 and TRBJ2-6, is DSGVTQTPKHLITATGQRVTLRCSPRSGDLSVYWYQQSLDQGLQFLIQYYNGEERAKGNILERFSAQQFPDLHSELNLSSLELGDSALYFCASSVVGAGANVLTFGAGSRLTVL.

J is TRBJ2-3 and V is TRBV9; D is undetermined. The germline V gene encodes CDR1 SGDLS and CDR2 YYNGEE. CDR3 length: 15 residues. The V gene lost 4 bases and the J gene lost 3 bases, with 15 bases spanning the gap. The CDR3 spells CASSPTLGRTDTQYF. In DNA, the CDR3 is TGTGCCAGCAGCCCCACCTTGGGTCGGACAGATACGCAGTATTTT.

This chain joins TRBV19 and TRBJ2-7, with TRBD2 as a possible D gene (6 bases). The CDR3 totals 15 residues. V was shortened by 5 bases and J by 1 base, with 15 bases between the two germline ends. CDR1 is LNHDA, CDR2 SQIVND, per germline (reference sequence). The CDR3, as DNA: TGTGCCAGTAGTGGAGGCGGGACGGGATCCTACGAGCAGTACTTC. Its translation is CASSGGGTGSYEQYF.

V and J are TRBV5-6 and TRBJ2-7, with D perhaps TRBD2 (6 bases). V lost 4 bases and J 0 bases, leaving 23 bases between the germline ends. Germline CDR1 is SGHDT and CDR2 is YYEEEE. The CDR3 length is 18 residues. The CDR3 loop reads CASSPRWLLAHRSYEQYF. CDR3 DNA: TGTGCCAGCAGCCCCCGGTGGCTTCTAGCGCACCGCTCCTACGAGCAGTACTTC.

The chain combines TRBV30 with TRBJ2-1, with D perhaps assigned TRBD1 or TRBD2 (5 bases each). Germline assignment: CDR1 GTSNPN and CDR2 SVGIG (reference sequence). V was pared by 4 bases and J by 1 base, with 20 bases between. The CDR3 has 17 amino acids. The CDR3 sequence is CAWTTIGAGSSYNEQFF. The CDR3 DNA sequence: TGTGCCTGGACTACGATAGGGGCAGGGAGTTCCTACAATGAGCAGTTCTTC.

The V call is TRBV6-5, the J call TRBJ1-5, with D perhaps TRBD1 (5 bases). V lost 0 bases to trimming and J lost 3 bases, with 9 bases between them. This CDR3 has 15 amino acids. Germline CDR1 is MNHEY and CDR2 is SVGAGI. The CDR3: CASSYSRGFNQPQHF. The CDR3 DNA reads as TGTGCCAGCAGTTACTCGAGGGGCTTCAATCAGCCCCAGCATTTT.

The chain couples TRBV5-1 to TRBJ2-7; 8 nucleotides align to TRBD2. CDR1 and CDR2 (germline): SGHRS, YFSETQ. CDR3 length: 15 residues. Trimming cost V 4 bases and J 5 bases; bases outside gene matches: 11. The CDR3 DNA is TGCGCCAGCAGCAGGGCGATAGGACTAGCAGACGAGCAGTACTTC. Protein: CASSRAIGLADEQYF.

The chain joins TRBV6-1 to TRBJ1-2, with D perhaps TRBD1 (6 bases). The V and J ends lost 4 bases and 8 bases respectively, with 20 bases between them. The CDR3 has 15 amino acids. The germline V gene has CDR1 MNHNS and CDR2 SASEGT. The CDR3 nucleotides are TGTGCCAGCAGTGCCCCGGGGGGGGCTCCGAGGGGCTACACCTTC. It translates to CASSAPGGAPRGYTF.

The chain combines TRBV5-1 with TRBJ2-7; 9 nucleotides agree with TRBD1. V lost 0 bases, J lost 3 bases, and 7 bases stayed unmatched. Germline V lookup: CDR1 SGHRS, CDR2 YFSETQ. CDR3 length equals 16 residues. The CDR3 region has the DNA TGCGCCAGCAGCTTGGAGGGACAGGGAAACTACTACGAGCAGTACTTC. Encoded protein: CASSLEGQGNYYEQYF.

This chain connects TRBV4-1 to TRBJ2-7; 7 bases agree with TRBD1. J gave up 1 base and V 0 bases, and 3 bases lay outside the gene matches. The CDR3 contains 15 residues. The V gene's germline CDR1 is MGHRA and CDR2 YSYEKL. Here the CDR3 DNA reads TGCGCCAGCAGCCAAGACGGACAGGCTTCCTACGAGCAGTACTTC. Translating it yields CASSQDGQASYEQYF.

The chain combines TRBV12-5 with TRBJ2-7; D unresolved. This CDR3 spans 12 amino acids. With 1 base removed from V and 5 bases from J, the gap between germline ends came to 6 bases. Germline CDR1 reads LGHNT; CDR2 reads FRNRAP. The CDR3 spells CASGLARDEQYF. In nucleotides, the CDR3 is TGTGCTAGTGGTTTGGCAAGGGACGAGCAGTACTTC.

V is TRBV9 and J is TRBJ2-2; unclear D gene. Germline-derived CDR1 and CDR2 are SGDLS and YYNGEE. Trimming took off 5 bases at V and 8 bases at J, with 16 bases between the two ends. This CDR3 has 14 residues. The CDR3 reads CASSDTSNWGELFF. CDR3 DNA sequence: TGTGCCAGCAGTGACACATCCAACTGGGGGGAGCTGTTTTTT. The complete variable domain, with remaining parts taken from reference TRBV9 and TRBJ2-2, reads DSGVTQTPKHLITATGQRVTLRCSPRSGDLSVYWYQQSLDQGLQFLIQYYNGEERAKGNILERFSAQQFPDLHSELNLSSLELGDSALYFCASSDTSNWGELFFGEGSRLTVL.

This clone has just one count. The chain is built from TRBV12-5 and TRBJ1-2; TRBD1 is a possible D gene (5 bases). V was pared by 4 bases and J by 4 bases, with 22 bases between. Germline V lookup: CDR1 LGHNT, CDR2 FRNRAP. This CDR3 is built from 17 residues. The CDR3 spells CASGSGAGAGLGYGYTF. The DNA for the CDR3 is TGTGCTAGTGGTTCTGGGGCGGGTGCAGGGTTGGGCTATGGCTACACCTTC. The variable domain in full, completed from reference TRBV12-5 and TRBJ1-2, reads DARVTQTPRHKVTEMGQEVTMRCQPILGHNTVFWYRQTMMQGLELLAYFRNRAPLDDSGMPKDRFSAEMPDATLATLKIQPSEPRDSAVYFCASGSGAGAGLGYGYTFGSGTRLTVV.

The chain has TRBV18 and TRBJ2-1; 14 bases fit TRBD2. V was pared by 3 bases and J by 7 bases, with 8 bases of the junction left unmatched. This CDR3 is built from 17 residues. CDR1 is KGHSH, CDR2 LQKENI, per germline. Here the CDR3 DNA reads TGTGCCAGCTCACCGTTACGACTAGCGGGAGGGAGGAATGAGCAGTTCTTC. This translates into CASSPLRLAGGRNEQFF. Variable domain in full (rest from reference TRBV18 and TRBJ2-1): NAGVMQNPRHLVRRRGQEARLRCSPMKGHSHVYWYRQLPEEGLKFMVYLQKENIIDESGMPKERFSAEFPKEGPSILRIQQVVRGDSAAYFCASSPLRLAGGRNEQFFGPGTRLTVL.

V is TRBV5-1 and J is TRBJ2-7, with 10 bases lining up with TRBD1. Germline assignment: CDR1 SGHRS and CDR2 YFSETQ. CDR3 length: 16 amino acids. Unmatched junction bases numbered 8, after V lost 0 bases and J lost 5 bases. The CDR3 sequence: CASSLGSGTGVNEQYF. CDR3 in DNA: TGCGCCAGCAGCTTGGGATCTGGGACAGGGGTAAACGAGCAGTACTTC.